The T cell receptor (beta chain) under discussion was sequenced for a study of blood T cell repertoires in COVID-19. Sequenced by immunoSEQ multiplex PCR; TCRdb stores in-frame clones only, minus some. This table holds about 270,000 clones, 70% to 90% found once. Trimming pared 5 bases from V and 5 bases from J, leaving 18 bases between. The germline CDR1 and CDR2 sequences are LNHDA and SQIVND (reference sequence). CDR3 length equals 15 residues. This TCR was recovered from a woman between 65 and 79 years old with acute or convalescent COVID-19. V usage is TRBV19 and J usage is TRBJ2-5; a weak D match, TRBD1 (6 bases). Sequenced material: peripheral blood. CDR3 protein: CASSLRTGSRETQYF. The CDR3 DNA reads TGTGCCAGTAGTCTCAGAACAGGGTCGCGGGAGACCCAGTACTTC.